Listed below are T cell receptor beta chains from one sample, sequenced in a study of T cell changes during pregnancy in multiple sclerosis. The table came from immunoSEQ multiplex PCR; TCRdb's copy has only in-frame clones and leaves some out. The table shows tens of thousands of clones, with over 85% occurring only once. Sequenced here: peripheral blood, sampled in the second trimester of pregnancy. The receptor set was obtained from a female donor in good health, enrolled as a control in a pregnancy study. The CDR3 runs from the conserved cysteine through the conserved F or W. Fields, in order: CDR3 protein, CDR3 DNA, J gene, D gene, V gene, clone size. A D gene is named only where the DNA matches it firmly. The size field is filled for only some rows; it gives once, few, many or a size class.

cdr3_aa: CASSLGLAETDTQYF
cdr3_nt: TGTGCCAGCAGCTTAGGACTAGCGGAGACAGATACGCAGTATTTT
j_call: TRBJ2-3
d_call: TRBD2
v_call: TRBV11-3
clone_size: once

cdr3_aa: CASSTTVVVSGYTF
cdr3_nt: TGTGCCAGCAGTACGACAGTCGTTGTCTCTGGCTACACCTTC
j_call: TRBJ1-2
d_call: NA
v_call: TRBV6-1
clone_size: once

cdr3_aa: CASSVELDEQFF
cdr3_nt: TGTGCCAGCAGCGTAGAACTTGATGAGCAGTTCTTC
j_call: TRBJ2-1
d_call: NA
v_call: TRBV9
clone_size: NA

cdr3_aa: CASIDLAGARTGELFF
cdr3_nt: TGTGCCAGCATTGACCTAGCGGGGGCGAGGACCGGGGAGCTGTTTTTT
j_call: TRBJ2-2
d_call: TRBD2
v_call: TRBV28
clone_size: NA

cdr3_aa: CASRQGSYEQYF
cdr3_nt: TGTGCCAGTCGACAGGGGTCGTACGAGCAGTACTTC
j_call: TRBJ2-7
d_call: TRBD1
v_call: TRBV2
clone_size: NA

cdr3_aa: CASSQVTGGTTGELFF
cdr3_nt: TGTGCCAGCAGCCAAGTAACGGGGGGCACGACCGGGGAGCTGTTTTTT
j_call: TRBJ2-2
d_call: NA
v_call: TRBV4-2
clone_size: NA

cdr3_aa: CASSLQGLNTEAFF
cdr3_nt: TGTGCCAGCAGTTTACAGGGTCTGAACACTGAAGCTTTCTTT
j_call: TRBJ1-1
d_call: NA
v_call: TRBV6-6
clone_size: NA

cdr3_aa: CASSPLFGSGDTQYF
cdr3_nt: TGTGCCAGCAGTCCCCTCTTTGGGTCGGGGGATACGCAGTATTTT
j_call: TRBJ2-3
d_call: NA
v_call: TRBV28
clone_size: once

cdr3_aa: CASSVDFGEQFF
cdr3_nt: TGTGCCAGCAGCGTAGACTTCGGTGAGCAGTTCTTC
j_call: TRBJ2-1
d_call: NA
v_call: TRBV9
clone_size: NA

cdr3_aa: CASSFAGGPTGELFF
cdr3_nt: TGTGCCAGCAGTTTCGCGGGGGGGCCAACCGGGGAGCTGTTTTTT
j_call: TRBJ2-2
d_call: TRBD2
v_call: TRBV2
clone_size: NA

cdr3_aa: CASSLRFAAEAFF
cdr3_nt: TGTGCCAGCAGCTTAAGATTTGCAGCTGAAGCTTTCTTT
j_call: TRBJ1-1
d_call: NA
v_call: TRBV7-2
clone_size: NA

cdr3_aa: CASSWDSTYEQYF
cdr3_nt: TGTGCCAGCAGCTGGGACAGCACCTACGAGCAGTACTTC
j_call: TRBJ2-7
d_call: TRBD1
v_call: TRBV7-3
clone_size: NA

cdr3_aa: CASRGQGDNQPQHF
cdr3_nt: TGTGCCAGCAGGGGACAGGGGGACAATCAGCCCCAGCATTTT
j_call: TRBJ1-5
d_call: TRBD1
v_call: TRBV7-2
clone_size: NA

cdr3_aa: CSAEGTSGYTF
cdr3_nt: TGCAGTGCGGAGGGAACAAGTGGCTACACCTTC
j_call: TRBJ1-2
d_call: NA
v_call: TRBV20-1
clone_size: NA

cdr3_aa: CATSRDGTGVLGYTF
cdr3_nt: TGTGCCACCAGCAGAGATGGGACAGGGGTTCTTGGCTACACCTTC
j_call: TRBJ1-2
d_call: TRBD1
v_call: TRBV15
clone_size: few

cdr3_aa: CASSYSGLAGGFEQYF
cdr3_nt: TGTGCCAGCAGTTACTCGGGACTAGCGGGGGGCTTCGAGCAGTACTTC
j_call: TRBJ2-7
d_call: TRBD2
v_call: TRBV6-5
clone_size: NA

cdr3_aa: CATGQGADYGYTF
cdr3_nt: TGTGCCACCGGACAGGGGGCGGACTATGGCTACACCTTC
j_call: TRBJ1-2
d_call: TRBD1
v_call: TRBV10-3
clone_size: NA

cdr3_aa: CASSYSRGLANYGYTF
cdr3_nt: TGTGCCAGCAGTTACTCGAGAGGCTTAGCTAACTATGGCTACACCTTC
j_call: TRBJ1-2
d_call: NA
v_call: TRBV6-5
clone_size: NA

cdr3_aa: CASSQSWDFSYNEQFF
cdr3_nt: TGTGCCAGCAGCCAATCGTGGGACTTCTCCTACAATGAGCAGTTCTTC
j_call: TRBJ2-1
d_call: NA
v_call: TRBV16
clone_size: NA

cdr3_aa: CASGRDIANYGYTF
cdr3_nt: TGTGCCTCTGGCCGGGATATAGCTAACTATGGCTACACCTTC
j_call: TRBJ1-2
d_call: NA
v_call: TRBV30
clone_size: NA

cdr3_aa: CASSLLAGNNEQFF
cdr3_nt: TGTGCCAGCAGCTTACTCGCAGGTAACAATGAGCAGTTCTTC
j_call: TRBJ2-1
d_call: NA
v_call: TRBV7-3
clone_size: NA

cdr3_aa: CASSIQQGNTEAFF
cdr3_nt: TGTGCCAGCAGCATACAACAGGGGAACACTGAAGCTTTCTTT
j_call: TRBJ1-1
d_call: NA
v_call: TRBV7-2
clone_size: NA

cdr3_aa: CASSVDRGPTDTQYF
cdr3_nt: TGTGCCAGCAGTGTCGACAGGGGTCCCACAGATACGCAGTATTTT
j_call: TRBJ2-3
d_call: TRBD1
v_call: TRBV2
clone_size: NA

cdr3_aa: CASSVAGGPREQFF
cdr3_nt: TGTGCCAGCAGTGTGGCGGGGGGGCCGCGGGAGCAGTTCTTC
j_call: TRBJ2-1
d_call: TRBD2
v_call: TRBV7-2
clone_size: NA

cdr3_aa: CASSLLIGDQETQYF
cdr3_nt: TGTGCCAGCAGCTTACTTATCGGGGACCAAGAGACCCAGTACTTC
j_call: TRBJ2-5
d_call: NA
v_call: TRBV11-1
clone_size: NA

cdr3_aa: CASSLQGGKLFF
cdr3_nt: TGTGCCAGCAGTCTCCAGGGAGGAAAACTGTTTTTT
j_call: TRBJ1-4
d_call: NA
v_call: TRBV6-5
clone_size: NA

cdr3_aa: CASIIEQAGRAFF
cdr3_nt: TGTGCCAGCATCATAGAACAGGCGGGACGAGCTTTCTTT
j_call: TRBJ1-1
d_call: NA
v_call: TRBV6-6
clone_size: NA